This TCR beta chain was recorded in a study of early T cells in non-severe SARS-CoV-2 infection. TCRdb called the 5' RACE reads again in MiXCR, with one record for every CDR3 protein. The sample holds some 82,000 distinct CDR3 sequences; around 5.6% are singletons and the top ten take roughly 7.8%. This clonotype has a handful of counts. Trimming took 0 bases from V and 0 from J, leaving 18 bases between them. The V gene's germline CDR1 is DFQATT and CDR2 SNEGSKA (reference sequence). The CDR3 spans 18 residues. This sequence was found in an adult who was a healthcare worker with PCR-confirmed SARS-CoV-2 infection or an uninfected control (not recorded which). Sequencing used whole blood. The V call is TRBV20-1, the J call TRBJ2-4; D unclear. Here the CDR3 DNA reads TGCAGTGCTAGAGATTCTAGTTCGGCAGAGCTAGCCAAAAACATTCAGTACTTC. Its protein is CSARDSSSAELAKNIQYF.